This TCR beta chain originates from a study of T-cell reconstitution after alpha-beta-depleted transplantation in children. Preparation of the TCRbeta library was carried out with unique molecular identifiers. In TCRdb, the PCR reads were re-called with MiXCR into one record per CDR3 protein. This sample yields under 35,000 distinct CDR3 sequences, of which roughly a sixth are seen a single time; 35% belongs to the top ten. Regarding this clonotype: Its target is not known.

Study-wide points: As was reported, about two months after transplant, alpha-beta T cells came from several hundred expanded graft clones.

V dropped 8 bases and J dropped 1 base, with 17 bases sitting between them. The length of the CDR3 is 15 residues. Looked up from germline, CDR1 is LNHDA and CDR2 is SQIVND (reference sequence). The chain recombines TRBV19 with TRBJ1-2; no reliable D call. Source: PBMCs, mostly from graft donor cells, taken 60 days after TCRalphabeta/CD19-depleted stem cell transplant. The sequence was collected from a male patient aged 2 to 9 who had a stem cell transplant for acute lymphoblastic leukemia, so the T cells may come from the graft donor. The CDR3 region is CASCWEGGSNYGYTF. CDR3 nucleotide sequence: TGTGCCAGTTGCTGGGAAGGAGGGAGTAACTATGGCTACACCTTC.